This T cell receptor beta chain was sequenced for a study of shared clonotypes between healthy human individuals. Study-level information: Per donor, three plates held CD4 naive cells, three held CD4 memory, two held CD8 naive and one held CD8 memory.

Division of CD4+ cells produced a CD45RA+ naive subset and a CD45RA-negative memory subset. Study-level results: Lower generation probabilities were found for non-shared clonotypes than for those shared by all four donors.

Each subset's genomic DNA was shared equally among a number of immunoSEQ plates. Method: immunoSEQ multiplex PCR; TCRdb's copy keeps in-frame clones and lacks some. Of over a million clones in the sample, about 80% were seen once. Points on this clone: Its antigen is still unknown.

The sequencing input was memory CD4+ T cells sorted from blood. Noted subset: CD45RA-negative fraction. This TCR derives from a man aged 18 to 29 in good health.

In DNA, the CDR3 is TGTGCCAGCAATCTAGCGGGAAACACAGATACGCAGTATTTT. It codes for CASNLAGNTDTQYF. The chain carries TRBV2 and TRBJ2-3, with 9 bases aligning to TRBD2. J was trimmed by 2 bases and V by 7 bases; bases with no gene match: 4. The CDR3 has 14 amino acids. The germline V gene has CDR1 SNHLY and CDR2 FYNNEI.